The rows below give T cell receptor beta chains drawn from one sample of a study of T cells in localized non-small cell lung cancer. Sequencing used immunoSEQ multiplex PCR; TCRdb keeps in-frame clones, though not all of them. The data hold 100,000 or so clones, with roughly 88% observed a single time. The sample consisted of PBMCs, taken before any cancer treatment. These receptors all come from a woman aged 40-69 years with stage II squamous cell lung carcinoma. Each CDR3 is given with its conserved first and last residue. The order of the fields is CDR3 protein, J gene, V gene.

CASGGQKNTEAFF,TRBJ1-1,TRBV6-1
CASRTGGVNSPLHF,TRBJ1-6,TRBV28
CASRQSGGNYGYTF,TRBJ1-2,TRBV7-9
CASSVASSYNEQFF,TRBJ2-1,TRBV6-4
CASSGQKFYEQYF,TRBJ2-7,TRBV6-1
CASSPPLAGVNKDTQYF,TRBJ2-3,TRBV5-1
CASSLVGAGNEQFF,TRBJ2-1,TRBV11-2
CASRDRGATNEKLFF,TRBJ1-4,TRBV19
CASSGQGNSPLHF,TRBJ1-6,TRBV6-6
CASRLGGGTDTQYF,TRBJ2-3,TRBV12-2
CASSESRFGPQHF,TRBJ1-5,TRBV25-1
CASSTGQGGGITGELFF,TRBJ2-2,TRBV19
CASSVGYEQYF,TRBJ2-7,TRBV25-1
CASSLGRSTDTQYF,TRBJ2-3,TRBV7-2
CASSLVGTGVHEQYF,TRBJ2-7,TRBV5-1
CASSEPTQGDRENTGELFF,TRBJ2-2,TRBV5-4
CASSLGREQYF,TRBJ2-7,TRBV7-6
CASSLGQLNEKLFF,TRBJ1-4,TRBV6-5
CASSTYGTVRTGELFF,TRBJ2-2,TRBV19
CASSLGTTTNEKLFF,TRBJ1-4,TRBV13
CASRDSTNYGYTF,TRBJ1-2,TRBV6-5
CAWRRTTQGAETQYF,TRBJ2-5,TRBV30
CASSPPGLWNTEAFF,TRBJ1-1,TRBV18
CASSSGGKNTEAFF,TRBJ1-1,TRBV28
CASSLSPPSLPGNTQYF,TRBJ2-3,TRBV27